Sequencing of this TCR beta chain was carried out in a study of OX40 agonist ivuxolimab in advanced cancers. As for the study in general: Ivuxolimab, which is an agonistic anti-OX40 (CD134) antibody, was administered to the patients. In three patients, partial responses were observed, one with hepatocellular carcinoma and two with cutaneous melanoma.

Broader study findings: CD8+ T cells averaged more expanded clones than CD4+. Patients who responded partially at 0.1-3.0 mg/kg showed clonal expansion ranking among the lowest.

A note on this clone: Its target is not known.

The assay was immunoSEQ multiplex PCR, and TCRdb's table has in-frame clones only and misses some. The sample shows 80,000 to 100,000 clones, roughly nine tenths of them seen only once. The TCR originated in an adult with an advanced solid tumor such as melanoma, head and neck, liver or kidney cancer. Sequenced material: CD4+ or CD8+ T cells sorted from blood, taken in a trial of the OX40 agonist ivuxolimab.

The CDR3 sequence is CASSLYYRGAFSYNEQFF. The CDR3 DNA reads as TGTGCCAGCAGTTTATATTACAGGGGGGCATTCAGTTACAATGAGCAGTTCTTC. The chain is built from TRBV27 and TRBJ2-1; TRBD1 matches 8 bases. Germline lookup yields CDR1 MNHEY and CDR2 SMNVEV (reference sequence). The CDR3 runs to 18 residues. V lost 1 base to trimming and J lost 4 bases; unmatched junction nucleotides: 12.